One sample yielded the 3 T cell receptor beta chains listed below, sequenced in a study of T cells in Graves' hyperthyroidism and ophthalmopathy. Amplification yielded TCR beta CDR3 regions, with RNA transcripts as the source. Using the HTBI primer set, a first-round RT-PCR was run on the TCR CDR3. One entry per CDR3 protein, called by TCRdb with MiXCR from the multiplex PCR reads. The data show hundreds of thousands of distinct CDR3 sequences, around 15% seen once. The sample consisted of blood. These receptors were collected from a woman younger than 30 with Graves' hyperthyroidism.

This clonotype was counted a few times. This CDR3 reads CASSRGTGGVYEQYF. The CDR3 DNA is TGTGCCAGCAGCCGCGGGACAGGGGGTGTCTACGAGCAGTACTTC. V gene TRBV7-2 combines with J gene TRBJ2-7, with 11 bases aligning to TRBD1. Unmatched junction bases numbered 6, after V lost 5 bases and J lost 3 bases. The CDR3 extends over 15 amino acids. Per the germline V gene, CDR1 is SGHTA and CDR2 is FQGNSA.

This clonotype occurred a few times. V is TRBV10-3 and J is TRBJ2-7; 9 nucleotides match TRBD1. Germline CDR1 is ENHRY and CDR2 is SYGVKD. The CDR3 consists of 14 residues. Germline trimming cut 2 bases from V and 4 bases from J; bases unmatched to any gene: 3. The CDR3 here is CAISEGTGFYEQYF. Written as DNA, the CDR3 is TGTGCCATCAGTGAGGGGACAGGGTTTTACGAGCAGTACTTC.

This chain uses TRBV7-2 with TRBJ2-1; no firm D call. This CDR3 has 15 residues. V dropped 2 bases and J dropped 0 bases, with 8 bases sitting between them. CDR1 SGHTA and CDR2 FQGNSA come from the germline V gene. Here the CDR3 reads CASSLFPSSYNEQFF. The CDR3 DNA reads as TGTGCCAGCAGCTTATTTCCTAGCTCCTACAATGAGCAGTTCTTC. Drawing the rest from reference TRBV7-2 and TRBJ2-1, the complete variable domain is GAGVSQSPSNKVTEKGKDVELRCDPISGHTALYWYRQSLGQGLEFLIYFQGNSAPDKSGLPSDRFSAERTGGSVSTLTIQRTQQEDSAVYLCASSLFPSSYNEQFFGPGTRLTVL.